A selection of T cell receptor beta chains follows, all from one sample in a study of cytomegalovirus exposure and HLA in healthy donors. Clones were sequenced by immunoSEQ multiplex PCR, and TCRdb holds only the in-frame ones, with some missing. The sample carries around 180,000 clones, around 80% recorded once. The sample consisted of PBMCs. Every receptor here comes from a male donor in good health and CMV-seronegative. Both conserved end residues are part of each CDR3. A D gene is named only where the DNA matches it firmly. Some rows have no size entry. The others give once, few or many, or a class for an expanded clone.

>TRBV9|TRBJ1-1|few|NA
TGTGCCAGCAGCGTAAGCCTCGGCCTAGAGGACACTGAAGCTTTCTTT
CASSVSLGLEDTEAFF
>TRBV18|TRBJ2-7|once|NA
TGTGCCAGCTCACGGGCCGGTTTTTCCTACGAGCAGTACTTC
CASSRAGFSYEQYF
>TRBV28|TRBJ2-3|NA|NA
TGTGCCAGTCTGCAGGGCACAGATACGCAGTATTTT
CASLQGTDTQYF
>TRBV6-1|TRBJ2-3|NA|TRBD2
TGTGCCAGCAGTGAAGAGATAGCGGGAGGGCTGAAAGATACGCAGTATTTT
CASSEEIAGGLKDTQYF
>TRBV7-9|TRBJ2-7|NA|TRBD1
TGTGCCAGCAGCTCCAGACAGGGGGCTCCCTACGAGCAGTACTTC
CASSSRQGAPYEQYF
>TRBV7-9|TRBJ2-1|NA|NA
TGTGCCAGCAGCCCCAGGGATAGTGAGCAGTTCTTC
CASSPRDSEQFF
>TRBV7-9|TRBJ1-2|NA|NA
TGTGCCAGCACCCCCCCCGGGGGGGCGGATGGCTACACCTTC
CASTPPGGADGYTF
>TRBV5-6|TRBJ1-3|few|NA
TGTGCCAGCACTAGACAGACTGGAAACACCATATATTTT
CASTRQTGNTIYF
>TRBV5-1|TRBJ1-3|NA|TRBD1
TGCGCCAGCAGCCTAGGGACAGGGGATGGAAACACCATATATTTT
CASSLGTGDGNTIYF
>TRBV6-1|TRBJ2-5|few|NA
TGTGCCACCTCCGTGCGGGAGACCCAGTACTTC
CATSVRETQYF
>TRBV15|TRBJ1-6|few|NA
TGTGCCACCAGCACCAGAAGCTCCTATAATTCACCCCTCCACTTT
CATSTRSSYNSPLHF
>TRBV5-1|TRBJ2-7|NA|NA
TGCGCCAGCAGCCTCTTGAGGGGGGGAGCCTACGAGCAGTACTTC
CASSLLRGGAYEQYF
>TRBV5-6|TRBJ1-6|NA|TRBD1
TGTGCCAGCAGCCAAGACAGGGTTGGAAATTCACCCCTCCATTTT
CASSQDRVGNSPLHF
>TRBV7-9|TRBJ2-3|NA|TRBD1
TGTGCCAGCAGCTTAGCGAGGCGCACAGGGGTGAAAGATACGCAGTATTTT
CASSLARRTGVKDTQYF
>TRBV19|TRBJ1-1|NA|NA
TGTGCCAGTAGTCCCACGGGGTGGGGGGACACTGAAGCTTTCTTT
CASSPTGWGDTEAFF
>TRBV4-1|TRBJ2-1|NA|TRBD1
TGCGCCAGCAGCCGGACAGGGGGGGTCTACAATGAGCAGTTCTTC
CASSRTGGVYNEQFF
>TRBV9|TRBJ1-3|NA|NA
TGTGCCAGCAGCGTAGGGCAGGTGGGGCTACCTGGAAACACCATATATTTT
CASSVGQVGLPGNTIYF
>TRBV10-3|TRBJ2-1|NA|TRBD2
TGTGCCAACGCTCCCTCGGGGGGTACCTACAATGAGCAGTTCTTC
CANAPSGGTYNEQFF
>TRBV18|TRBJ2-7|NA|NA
TGTGCCAGCTCACCACATCCTTCCTCCTACGAGCAGTACTTC
CASSPHPSSYEQYF
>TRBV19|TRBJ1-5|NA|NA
TGTGCCAGTAGTCTATCAGGGTTTTCCAATCAGCCCCAGCATTTT
CASSLSGFSNQPQHF
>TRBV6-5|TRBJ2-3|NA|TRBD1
TGTGCCAGCAGTTACCAAACAGGGGCGGGAGATACGCAGTATTTT
CASSYQTGAGDTQYF
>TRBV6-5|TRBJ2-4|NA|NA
TGTGCCAGCAGTCCCCTAGCCAAAAACATTCAGTACTTC
CASSPLAKNIQYF
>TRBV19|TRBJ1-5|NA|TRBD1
TGTGCCAGTAGTATTCCGGGACAGGGGGTTGGGCAGCCCCAGCATTTT
CASSIPGQGVGQPQHF
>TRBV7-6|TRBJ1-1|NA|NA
TGTGCCAGCAGCTTACGCGCGGGGGCTCTCACTGAAGCTTTCTTT
CASSLRAGALTEAFF
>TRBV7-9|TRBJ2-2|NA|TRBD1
TGTGCCAGCAGCTTGGGACAGGGCGACACCGGGGAGCTGTTTTTT
CASSLGQGDTGELFF
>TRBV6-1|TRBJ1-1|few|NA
TGTGCCAGCAGTGAGAGAGTGAATGTAGCCGTCAGGGGCACTGAAGCTTTCTTT
CASSERVNVAVRGTEAFF
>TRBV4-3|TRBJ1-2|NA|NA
TGCGCCAGCAGCCCACAGACAGACAACTATGGCTACACCTTC
CASSPQTDNYGYTF
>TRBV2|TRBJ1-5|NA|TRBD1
TGTGCCAGCAGTAGAGGACAGGTTAGCAATCAGCCCCAGCATTTT
CASSRGQVSNQPQHF
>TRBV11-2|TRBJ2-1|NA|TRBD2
TGTGCCAGCACTGGGGGCGGGAGGGTGAGCAATGAGCAGTTCTTC
CASTGGGRVSNEQFF
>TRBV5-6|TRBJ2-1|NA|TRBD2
TGTGCCAGCAGCAGGGGACTAGCGGGGACCCACAATGAGCAGTTCTTC
CASSRGLAGTHNEQFF
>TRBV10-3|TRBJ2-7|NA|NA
TGTGCCATCAGTGGGAGTTACGAGCAGTACTTC
CAISGSYEQYF
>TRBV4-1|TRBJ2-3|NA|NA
TGCGCCAGCAGCCAACTCCCGGGGGGCGGAACAGATACGCAGTATTTT
CASSQLPGGGTDTQYF
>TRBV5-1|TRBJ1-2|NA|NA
TGCGCCAGCAGCGCCCCAACAGGGAACTATGGCTACACCTTC
CASSAPTGNYGYTF
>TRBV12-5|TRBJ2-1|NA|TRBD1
TGTGCTAGTGGTTTAGGGGACAGATTGTACAATGAGCAGTTCTTC
CASGLGDRLYNEQFF
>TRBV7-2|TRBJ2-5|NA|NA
TGTGCCAGCAGCTCGCGGAGCAGGGCGGAGACCCAGTACTTC
CASSSRSRAETQYF
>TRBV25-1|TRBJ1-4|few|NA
TGTGCCAGCAGTGAATATAAGGGTGGGGGGAATGAAAAACTGTTTTTT
CASSEYKGGGNEKLFF
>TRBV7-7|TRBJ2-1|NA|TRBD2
TGTGCTAGCAGCTTAGCCGGCCCTAGCGGGAGGGGTGAGCAGTTCTTC
CASSLAGPSGRGEQFF
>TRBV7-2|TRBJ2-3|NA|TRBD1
TGTGCCAGCAGCTTAGGGATCCGGGACAGGGGAAGGGAGACGCAGTATTTT
CASSLGIRDRGRETQYF
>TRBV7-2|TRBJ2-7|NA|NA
TGTGCCAGCAGCCGACGCCGGGACATCGACGAGCAGTACTTC
CASSRRRDIDEQYF
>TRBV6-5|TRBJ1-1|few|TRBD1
TGTGCCAGCAGTTGGACAGGTGGGCCTGCTTTCTTT
CASSWTGGPAFF
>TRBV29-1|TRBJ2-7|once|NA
TGCAGCGTCGCTCAGACAGGAGACTACGAGCAGTACTTC
CSVAQTGDYEQYF
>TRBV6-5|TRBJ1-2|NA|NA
TGTGCCAGCAGTTACTGGGGCTCAACTAACTATGGCTACACCTTC
CASSYWGSTNYGYTF
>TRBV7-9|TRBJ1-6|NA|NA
TGTGCCAGCAGGGGGGGGCAGCACCCTTCGTTGGAATATAATTCACCCCTCCACTTT
CASRGGQHPSLEYNSPLHF
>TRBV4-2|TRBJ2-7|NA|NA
TGTGCCAGCAGCCAAGATACGAGATCAGAGCAGTACTTC
CASSQDTRSEQYF
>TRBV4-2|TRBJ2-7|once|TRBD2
TGTGCCAGCAGCGGAGGCGGGGGGGCCGCTTACGAGCAGTACTTC
CASSGGGGAAYEQYF
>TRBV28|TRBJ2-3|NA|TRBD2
TGTGCCAGCAGTCTAGCGGGAGATACGCAGTATTTT
CASSLAGDTQYF
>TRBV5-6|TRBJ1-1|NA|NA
TGTGCCAGCAGCCGGTACAGTATTTGGTCGTCCGTGAACACTGAAGCTTTCTTT
CASSRYSIWSSVNTEAFF
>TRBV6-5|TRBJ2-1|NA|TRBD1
TGTGCCAGCAGTTCGAGGACAGGGGGTTACAATGAGCAGTTCTTC
CASSSRTGGYNEQFF
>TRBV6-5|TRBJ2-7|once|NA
TGTGCCATCGCGGGTCAGATTCAATGGCAGCAGTACTTC
CAIAGQIQWQQYF
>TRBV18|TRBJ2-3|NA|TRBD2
TGTGCCAGCTCACCACGGGCTAGCGGGGGGATCACAGATACGCAGTATTTT
CASSPRASGGITDTQYF
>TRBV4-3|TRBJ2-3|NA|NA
TGCGCCAGCAGCCAAGCAGGGACAGATACGCAGTATTTT
CASSQAGTDTQYF
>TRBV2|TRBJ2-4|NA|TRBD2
TGTGCCAGCCATGCGGGAGGAAACATTCAGTACTTC
CASHAGGNIQYF
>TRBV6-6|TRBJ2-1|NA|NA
TGTGCCAGCAGTTACGTTGAGGGCGCCGGTTGGAATGAGCAGTTCTTC
CASSYVEGAGWNEQFF